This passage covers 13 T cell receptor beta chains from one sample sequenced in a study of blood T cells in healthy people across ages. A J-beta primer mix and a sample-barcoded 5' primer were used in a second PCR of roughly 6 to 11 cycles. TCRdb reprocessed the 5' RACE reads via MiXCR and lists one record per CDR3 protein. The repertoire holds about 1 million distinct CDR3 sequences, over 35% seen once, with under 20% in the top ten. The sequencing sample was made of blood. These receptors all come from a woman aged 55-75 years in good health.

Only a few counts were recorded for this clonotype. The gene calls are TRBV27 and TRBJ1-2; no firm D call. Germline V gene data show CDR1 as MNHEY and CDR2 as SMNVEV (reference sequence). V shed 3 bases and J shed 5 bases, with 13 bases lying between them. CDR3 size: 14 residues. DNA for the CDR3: TGTGCCAGCAGTTTTAATCAAGCGTCATATGGCTACACCTTC. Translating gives CASSFNQASYGYTF.

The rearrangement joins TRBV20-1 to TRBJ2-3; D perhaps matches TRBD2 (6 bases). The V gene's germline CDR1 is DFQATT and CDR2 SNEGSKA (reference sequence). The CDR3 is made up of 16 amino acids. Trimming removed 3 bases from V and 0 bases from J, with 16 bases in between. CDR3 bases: TGCAGTGCTAGTTGGGGGTTGGGGACTAGCACAGATACGCAGTATTTT. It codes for CSASWGLGTSTDTQYF.

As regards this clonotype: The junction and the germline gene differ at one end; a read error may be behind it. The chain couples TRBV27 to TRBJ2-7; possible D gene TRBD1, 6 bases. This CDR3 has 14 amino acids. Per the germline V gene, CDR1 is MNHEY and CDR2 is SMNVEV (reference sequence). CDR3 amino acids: CASNLRQDHYEQYF. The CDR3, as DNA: TGTGCCAGCAATTTACGACAGGATCACTACGAGCAGTACTTC.

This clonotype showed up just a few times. CDR3 sequence (DNA): TGCGCCAGCAGCTTGTATCGCGGGAGCTCCAATGAGCAGTTCTTC. Residues: CASSLYRGSSNEQFF. The chain combines TRBV5-1 with TRBJ2-1, with 7 bases lining up with TRBD2. V dropped 1 base and J dropped 6; count of bases not matched to a gene: 7. This CDR3 is built from 15 residues. Germline V lookup: CDR1 SGHRS, CDR2 YFSETQ.

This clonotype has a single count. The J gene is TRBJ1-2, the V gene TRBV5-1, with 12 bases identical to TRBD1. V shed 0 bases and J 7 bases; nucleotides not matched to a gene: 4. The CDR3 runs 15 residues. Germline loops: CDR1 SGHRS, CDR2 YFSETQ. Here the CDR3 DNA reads TGCGCCAGCAGCTTGGGGGGACAGGGGGCCGCTGGCTACACCTTC. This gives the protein CASSLGGQGAAGYTF.

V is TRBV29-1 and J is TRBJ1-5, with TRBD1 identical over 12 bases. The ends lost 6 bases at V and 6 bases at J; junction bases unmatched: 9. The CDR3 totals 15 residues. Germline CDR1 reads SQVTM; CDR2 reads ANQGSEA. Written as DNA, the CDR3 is TGCAGCGTCGGGGCGGGACAGGGGGCTGCTCAGCCCCAGCATTTT. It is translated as CSVGAGQGAAQPQHF.

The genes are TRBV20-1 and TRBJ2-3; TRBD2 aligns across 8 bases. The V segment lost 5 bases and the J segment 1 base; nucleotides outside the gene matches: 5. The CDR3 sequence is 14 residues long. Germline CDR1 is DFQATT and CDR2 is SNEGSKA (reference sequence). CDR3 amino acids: CSAAGLVGTDTQYF. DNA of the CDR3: TGCAGTGCTGCGGGACTAGTGGGCACAGATACGCAGTATTTT.

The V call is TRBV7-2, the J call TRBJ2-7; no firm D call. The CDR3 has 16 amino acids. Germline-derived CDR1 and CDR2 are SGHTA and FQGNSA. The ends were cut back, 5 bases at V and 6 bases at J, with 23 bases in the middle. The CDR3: CASSPYTSSLVGEQYF. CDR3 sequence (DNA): TGTGCCAGCAGCCCCTATACGAGCAGTCTGGTTGGCGAGCAGTACTTC.

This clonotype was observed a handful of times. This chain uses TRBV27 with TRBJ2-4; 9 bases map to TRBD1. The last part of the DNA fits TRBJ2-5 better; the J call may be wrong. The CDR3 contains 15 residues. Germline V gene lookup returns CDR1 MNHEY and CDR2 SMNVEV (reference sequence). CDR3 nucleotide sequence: TGTGCCAGCAGTTTAGGACAGGGGATGGAGGAGACCCAGTACTTC. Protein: CASSLGQGMEETQYF.

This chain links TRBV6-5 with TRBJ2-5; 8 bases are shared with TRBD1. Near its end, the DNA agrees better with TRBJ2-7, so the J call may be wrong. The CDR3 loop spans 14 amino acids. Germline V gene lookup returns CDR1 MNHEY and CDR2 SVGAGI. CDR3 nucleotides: TGTGCCAGCAGTCACGGACAGGGTGGGTACGAGCAGTACTTC. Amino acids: CASSHGQGGYEQYF.

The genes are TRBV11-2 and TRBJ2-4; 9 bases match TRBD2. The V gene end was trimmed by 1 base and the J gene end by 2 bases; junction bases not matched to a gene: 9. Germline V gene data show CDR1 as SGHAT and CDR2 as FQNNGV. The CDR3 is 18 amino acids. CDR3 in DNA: TGTGCCAGCAGCTTAGGGGCCCTAGCGGGACTGACCAAAAACATTCAGTACTTC. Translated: CASSLGALAGLTKNIQYF.

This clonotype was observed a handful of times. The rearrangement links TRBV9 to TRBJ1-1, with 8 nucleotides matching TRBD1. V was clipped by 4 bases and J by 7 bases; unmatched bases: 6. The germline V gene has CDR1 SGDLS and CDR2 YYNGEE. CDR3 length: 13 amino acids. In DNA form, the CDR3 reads TGTGCCAGCAGCAAGGGACAGGTGGTTGAAGCTTTCTTT. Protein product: CASSKGQVVEAFF.

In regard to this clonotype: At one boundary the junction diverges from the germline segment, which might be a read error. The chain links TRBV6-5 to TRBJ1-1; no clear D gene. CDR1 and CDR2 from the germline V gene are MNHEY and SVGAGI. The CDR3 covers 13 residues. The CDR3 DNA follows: TGTGCTAGCAGTTACGGCAGGTCGGGTGAAGCTTTCTTT. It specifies CASSYGRSGEAFF.